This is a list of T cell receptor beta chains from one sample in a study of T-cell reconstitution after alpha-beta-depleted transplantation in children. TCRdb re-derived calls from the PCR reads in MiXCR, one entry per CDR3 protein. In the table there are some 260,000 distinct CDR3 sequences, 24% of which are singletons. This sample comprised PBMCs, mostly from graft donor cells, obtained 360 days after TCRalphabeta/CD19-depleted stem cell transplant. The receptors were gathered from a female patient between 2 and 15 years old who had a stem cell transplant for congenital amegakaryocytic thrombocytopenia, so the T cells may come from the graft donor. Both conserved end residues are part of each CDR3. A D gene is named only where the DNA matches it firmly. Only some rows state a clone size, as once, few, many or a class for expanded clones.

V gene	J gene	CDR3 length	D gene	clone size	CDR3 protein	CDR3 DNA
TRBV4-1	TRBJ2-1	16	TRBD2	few	CASSQDSGKLYNEQFF	TGCGCCAGCAGCCAAGATAGCGGGAAGCTGTACAATGAGCAGTTCTTC
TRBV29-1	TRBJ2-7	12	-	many	CSVGGFSYEQYF	TGCAGCGTTGGAGGTTTCAGCTACGAGCAGTACTTC
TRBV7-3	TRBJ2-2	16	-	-	CASSLTSGWGNRELFF	TGTGCCAGCAGCTTAACTTCCGGGTGGGGAAACCGGGAGCTGTTTTTT
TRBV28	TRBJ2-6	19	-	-	CASSRRRTRLFSGANVLTF	TGTGCCAGCAGTCGTCGGAGGACCCGACTATTCTCTGGGGCCAACGTCCTGACTTTC
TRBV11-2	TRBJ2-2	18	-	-	CASSTPVRGPTDTGELFF	TGTGCCAGCAGCACACCGGTGAGAGGGCCAACGGACACCGGGGAGCTGTTTTTT
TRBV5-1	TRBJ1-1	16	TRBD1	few	CASSLEGTGLDTEAFF	TGCGCCAGCAGCTTGGAAGGGACAGGGTTGGACACTGAAGCTTTCTTT
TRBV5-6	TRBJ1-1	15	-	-	CASSSRTARGTEAFF	TGTGCCAGCAGCTCTCGCACAGCCCGCGGAACTGAAGCTTTCTTT
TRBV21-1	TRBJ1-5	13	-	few	CARTGSSNQPQHF	TGTGCCAGGACAGGGAGTAGCAATCAGCCCCAGCATTTT
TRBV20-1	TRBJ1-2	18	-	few	CSARVYGVGLLINYGYTF	TGCAGTGCTAGAGTCTACGGGGTCGGTCTCCTTATTAACTATGGCTACACCTTC
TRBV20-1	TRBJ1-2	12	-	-	CSAPDRRYGYTF	TGCAGTGCTCCAGACAGGCGCTATGGCTACACCTTC
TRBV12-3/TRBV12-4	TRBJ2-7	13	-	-	CASSLERFYEQYF	TGTGCCAGCAGTTTAGAGAGGTTCTACGAGCAGTACTTC
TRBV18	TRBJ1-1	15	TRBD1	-	CASSPQGDRGAEAFF	TGTGCCAGCTCACCACAAGGGGACAGGGGGGCTGAAGCTTTCTTT
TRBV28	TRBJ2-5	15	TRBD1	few	CASSLSGQAKETQYF	TGTGCCAGCAGTTTATCGGGACAGGCGAAAGAGACCCAGTACTTC
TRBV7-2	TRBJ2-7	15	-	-	CASSPPGPPVNEQYF	TGTGCCAGCAGCCCTCCGGGACCTCCCGTAAACGAGCAGTACTTC
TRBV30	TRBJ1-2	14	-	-	CAWNGWRGGNGYTF	TGTGCCTGGAACGGTTGGCGGGGTGGTAATGGCTACACCTTC
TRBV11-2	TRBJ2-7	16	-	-	CASVAWGVTDPYEQYF	TGTGCCAGTGTAGCCTGGGGGGTCACCGATCCCTACGAGCAGTACTTC
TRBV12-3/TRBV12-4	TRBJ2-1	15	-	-	CASSLDGRVYNEQFF	TGTGCCAGCAGTTTGGACGGACGGGTCTACAATGAGCAGTTCTTC
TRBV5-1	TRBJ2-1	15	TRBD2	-	CASSLTAGGDNEQFF	TGCGCCAGCAGCTTGACGGCGGGAGGGGACAATGAGCAGTTCTTC
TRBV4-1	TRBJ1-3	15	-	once	CASSQDPSSGNTIYF	TGCGCCAGCAGCCAAGATCCGAGCTCTGGAAACACCATATATTTT
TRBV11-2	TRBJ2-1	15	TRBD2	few	CASRLAGAPPNEQFF	TGTGCCAGCAGGTTAGCGGGAGCCCCACCGAATGAGCAGTTCTTC
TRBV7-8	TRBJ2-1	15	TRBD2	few	CASSLDGTRAHEQFF	TGTGCCAGCAGCTTAGATGGGACTAGGGCTCATGAGCAGTTCTTC
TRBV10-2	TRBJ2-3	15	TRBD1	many	CASIGTGDITDTQYF	TGCGCCAGCATCGGGACAGGGGATATCACAGATACGCAGTATTTT
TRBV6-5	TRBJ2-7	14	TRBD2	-	CASSYAGGPYEQYF	TGTGCCAGCAGTTACGCGGGGGGCCCTTACGAGCAGTACTTC
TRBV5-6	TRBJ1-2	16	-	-	CASSSDSGAVYYGYTF	TGTGCCAGCAGCTCAGATTCAGGGGCCGTATACTATGGCTACACCTTC
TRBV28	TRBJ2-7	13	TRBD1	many	CASNEDRDSEQYF	TGTGCCAGCAACGAGGACAGGGACAGTGAGCAGTACTTC
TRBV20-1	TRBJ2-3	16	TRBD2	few	CSATPTSGRVSDTQYF	TGCAGTGCTACACCTACTAGCGGGAGGGTATCAGATACGCAGTATTTT
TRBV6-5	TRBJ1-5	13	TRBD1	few	CASSNRGNQPQHF	TGTGCCAGCAGTAACAGGGGAAATCAGCCCCAGCATTTT
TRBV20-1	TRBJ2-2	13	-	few	CSARGMNTGELFF	TGCAGTGCTAGAGGGATGAACACCGGGGAGCTGTTTTTT
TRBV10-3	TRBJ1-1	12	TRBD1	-	CAIQGGDTEAFF	TGTGCCATACAGGGGGGAGACACTGAAGCTTTCTTT
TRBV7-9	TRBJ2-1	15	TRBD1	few	CASRPTGGSYNEQFF	TGTGCCAGCAGACCTACAGGGGGCTCCTACAATGAGCAGTTCTTC
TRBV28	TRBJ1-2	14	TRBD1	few	CASTPGGMVYGYTF	TGTGCCAGCACCCCAGGGGGCATGGTCTATGGCTACACCTTC
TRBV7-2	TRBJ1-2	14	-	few	CASSLIRGDYGYTF	TGTGCCAGCAGCTTAATCAGGGGTGACTATGGCTACACCTTC
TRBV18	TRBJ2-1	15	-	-	CASSPQGLGGDEQFF	TGTGCCAGCTCACCGCAGGGGCTAGGTGGCGATGAGCAGTTCTTC
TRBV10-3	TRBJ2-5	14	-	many	CAISEFPGKETQYF	TGTGCCATCAGTGAGTTCCCCGGGAAAGAGACCCAGTACTTC
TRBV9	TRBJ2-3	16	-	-	CASSVGAGISTDTQYF	TGTGCCAGCAGCGTAGGAGCGGGTATCAGCACAGATACGCAGTATTTT